This TCR beta chain came from a study of blood T cell repertoires in COVID-19. Study-level background: Italy, Spain and the United States were the sources of the convalescent and acute COVID-19 samples.

A Seattle source enrolled patients during active infection and followed them longitudinally. Clones were read by immunoSEQ multiplex PCR, and TCRdb kept only the in-frame ones, dropping some. The profile shows over 65,000 clones, 70% to 90% of them singletons. The sample was peripheral blood. The origin of this receptor is a man at least 80 years old with COVID-19, enrolled during active disease.

The CDR3 loop is CSVADRGLLYEQYF. The CDR3 nucleotides are TGCAGCGTCGCGGACAGGGGGTTACTCTACGAGCAGTACTTC. The chain recombines TRBV29-1 with TRBJ2-7; 10 nucleotides match TRBD1. This CDR3 is 14 amino acids long. V dropped 6 bases and J dropped 3; count of bases not matched to a gene: 8. The germline V gene has CDR1 SQVTM and CDR2 ANQGSEA.